Reported below is one T cell receptor (beta chain). The sample originates from a study of cytomegalovirus exposure and HLA in healthy donors. Losses at the gene ends were 5 bases for V and 3 bases for J; bases not matched to a gene: 2. Germline V CDR1 and CDR2: MGHDK, SYGVNS. The CDR3 runs 13 residues. The PCR had 60 Vbeta and 13 Jbeta primers. Clones were read by immunoSEQ multiplex PCR, and TCRdb kept only the in-frame ones, dropping some. The sample records 54,000 or so clones, 70% being singletons. The chain couples TRBV25-1 to TRBJ2-3; the match to TRBD1 covers 7 bases. The TCR originated in a woman in her sixties or seventies in good health and CMV-seropositive. Sequencing used PBMCs. CDR3 in amino acids: CASSPGGTDTQYF. The CDR3 nucleotides read TGTGCCAGCAGTCCAGGGGGAACAGATACGCAGTATTTT. The full variable domain, its missing parts supplied by reference TRBV25-1 and TRBJ2-3, is EADIYQTPRYLVIGTGKKITLECSQTMGHDKMYWYQQDPGMELHLIHYSYGVNSTEKGDLSSESTVSRIRTEHFPLTLESARPSHTSQYLCASSPGGTDTQYFGPGTRLTVL.